Detailed here is one TCR beta chain. Its antigen remains unidentified. The table came from immunoSEQ multiplex PCR; TCRdb's copy has only in-frame clones and leaves some out. The table has about 150,000 clones, roughly nine tenths seen once. The source of the sample is a study of T cell responses to AZD1222 COVID-19 vaccine. Findings and caveats of the study: Spike-specific TCR repertoires showed rising breadth and depth after two AZD1222 doses. Females outnumbered males among donors, who were mostly white British; clonal diversity was possibly underestimated.

The V end lost 6 bases, the J end lost 1 base, and 9 bases lay between the germline ends. The CDR3 totals 13 residues. Germline assignment: CDR1 LNHDA and CDR2 SQIVND (reference sequence). The material was peripheral blood, obtained after recovery from COVID-19. The chain combines TRBV19 with TRBJ1-1, with no clear D. This sequence was found in an adult who had recovered from COVID-19. CDR3 DNA sequence: TGTGCCAGTAGGACAAGCGGGAACACTGAAGCTTTCTTT. This translates into CASRTSGNTEAFF.